A single sample is the source of the 27 T cell receptor beta chains below, sequenced in a study of blood T cell repertoires in COVID-19. The method was immunoSEQ multiplex PCR; TCRdb's version includes in-frame clones alone and lacks a portion of them. The table includes roughly 220,000 clones, 86% detected once. Sequencing was done on a sample of PBMCs or T cells enriched from blood (not recorded which). These receptors all come from a woman between 40 and 55 years old with acute COVID-19.

This clone has a single count. This CDR3 reads CASSPGQASNQPQHF. The CDR3 coding sequence is TGTGCCAGCAGCCCCGGACAGGCTAGCAATCAGCCCCAGCATTTT. The chain couples TRBV9 to TRBJ1-5; 7 nucleotides align to TRBD1. The CDR3 is made up of 15 amino acids. Germline loops: CDR1 SGDLS, CDR2 YYNGEE. The junction had 4 bases not matched to a gene; V was cut back by 4 bases and J by 0 bases.

This sequence joins TRBV5-6 and TRBJ1-1; D is perhaps TRBD1 (5 bases). The length of the CDR3 is 16 residues. The germline V and J ends were trimmed by 2 bases and 0 bases, with 14 bases remaining between them. Germline V gene sequence: CDR1 SGHDT, CDR2 YYEEEE. The CDR3 sequence: CASSFFGGAMNTEAFF. CDR3 in DNA: TGTGCCAGCAGCTTTTTCGGGGGAGCGATGAACACTGAAGCTTTCTTT.

The V call is TRBV6-6, the J call TRBJ2-7; 9 bases are shared with TRBD2. V shed 2 bases, J shed 7 bases, and the junction held 12 bases outside the gene matches. The length of the CDR3 is 16 residues. In germline, CDR1 is MNHNY, CDR2 SVGAGI (reference sequence). The CDR3 is CASSYRPRGGAREQYV. In nucleotides, the CDR3 is TGTGCCAGCAGTTACAGGCCTCGCGGGGGGGCCCGAGAGCAGTACGTC.

The CDR3: CASSRSGGQGGEKLFF. DNA for the CDR3: TGTGCCAGCTCGCGCTCCGGGGGACAGGGTGGTGAAAAACTGTTTTTT. This sequence joins TRBV18 and TRBJ1-4; 9 bases are a match to TRBD1. The CDR3 has 16 amino acids. V lost 6 bases, J lost 7 bases, and 12 bases stayed unmatched. Germline CDR1 KGHSH, CDR2 LQKENI.

This rearrangement joins TRBV10-1 to TRBJ2-2; TRBD2 agrees at 9 bases. The CDR3 is 15 amino acids. Germline CDR1 is WNHNN and CDR2 is SYGVQD (reference sequence). With 6 bases clipped from V and 5 bases from J, the junction kept 7 bases outside the gene matches. CDR3: CASRPAGGPTGELFF. CDR3 sequence (DNA): TGCGCCAGCAGACCAGCGGGGGGACCTACCGGGGAGCTGTTTTTT.

The chain is built from TRBV19 and TRBJ1-5, with TRBD1 as a possible D gene (5 bases). The ends were cut back, 3 bases at V and 0 bases at J, with 12 bases in the middle. The CDR3 contains 16 residues. The V gene's germline CDR1 is LNHDA and CDR2 SQIVND (reference sequence). CDR3 sequence reads: CASSMLLGGSNQPQHF. CDR3 coding DNA: TGTGCCAGTAGTATGTTATTGGGGGGTAGCAATCAGCCCCAGCATTTT.

The chain has TRBV28 and TRBJ2-2; D is perhaps TRBD2 (5 bases). Germline CDR1 reads MDHEN; CDR2 reads SYDVKM. CDR3 length: 15 residues. Trimming pared 2 bases from V and 6 bases from J, leaving 13 bases between. CDR3 coding DNA: TGTGCCAGCAGTTTAGATTATGAGGGTCCCGGGGAGCTGTTTTTT. Translating gives CASSLDYEGPGELFF.

The chain joins TRBV5-1 to TRBJ2-5, with TRBD2 identical over 9 bases. Trimming cost V 0 bases and J 4 bases; bases outside gene matches: 7. Looked up from germline, CDR1 is SGHRS and CDR2 is YFSETQ. The CDR3 runs to 16 residues. This chain's CDR3 is CASSLGIAGAGETQYF. CDR3 DNA sequence: TGCGCCAGCAGCTTGGGAATAGCGGGGGCAGGAGAGACCCAGTACTTC.

The chain carries TRBV7-9 and TRBJ1-2, with 7 bases matching TRBD1. The trim removed 5 bases at V and 4 bases at J, leaving 4 bases unmatched. Germline CDR1 reads SEHNR; CDR2 reads FQNEAQ (reference sequence). The CDR3 covers 13 residues. The CDR3 spells CASSIGQVYGYTF. The CDR3 DNA reads as TGTGCCAGCAGCATAGGACAGGTCTATGGCTACACCTTC.

The chain has TRBV7-3 and TRBJ1-2; 10 bases are shared with TRBD1. The germline CDR1 and CDR2 sequences are SGHTA and FQGTGA. V lost 5 bases and J lost 3; bases outside the gene matches: 3. CDR3 size: 14 residues. The CDR3 is CASSPGQGYYGYTF. The CDR3, as DNA: TGTGCCAGCAGCCCGGGACAGGGGTACTATGGCTACACCTTC.

This clone has just one count. The CDR3 DNA is TGTGCCAGCAGCGAGGGGGCTCTCACCGGGGAGCTGTTTTTT. This translates into CASSEGALTGELFF. V usage is TRBV9 and J usage is TRBJ2-2; 7 positions agree with TRBD1. The V gene's germline CDR1 is SGDLS and CDR2 YYNGEE. The CDR3 is 14 residues long. J lost 4 bases, V lost 3 bases, and 3 bases had no gene match.

This clone was found a few times. This rearrangement joins TRBV2 to TRBJ1-2; 7 bases match TRBD1. The CDR3 contains 13 residues. V shed 5 bases and J 7 bases; nucleotides not matched to a gene: 7. CDR1 and CDR2 from the germline V gene are SNHLY and FYNNEI. In nucleotides, the CDR3 is TGTGCCAGCAGTAATATCGGGACAGTTGGCTACACCTTC. This sequence encodes CASSNIGTVGYTF.

This clone appeared a few times. The chain is built from TRBV29-1 and TRBJ1-5, with a possible D match to TRBD1 (6 bases). The CDR3 has 13 amino acids. The germline V and J ends were trimmed by 4 bases and 4 bases, with 11 bases remaining between them. Germline CDR1 reads SQVTM; CDR2 reads ANQGSEA. The CDR3 loop reads CSVGTAGNQPQHF. The CDR3 DNA is TGCAGCGTTGGGACAGCTGGAAATCAGCCCCAGCATTTT. The complete variable domain, with remaining parts taken from reference TRBV29-1 and TRBJ1-5, reads SAVISQKPSRDICQRGTSLTIQCQVDSQVTMMFWYRQQPGQSLTLIATANQGSEATYESGFVIDKFPISRPNLTFSTLTVSNMSPEDSSIYLCSVGTAGNQPQHFGDGTRLSIL.

V usage is TRBV5-6 and J usage is TRBJ1-2, with D possibly being TRBD1 (5 bases). Per the germline V gene, CDR1 is SGHDT and CDR2 is YYEEEE. The length of the CDR3 is 15 residues. Trimming stripped 4 bases from V and 0 bases from J, with 13 bases between. This CDR3 is CASSGAGRSNYGYTF. Here the CDR3 DNA reads TGTGCCAGCAGCGGGGCAGGCCGTTCTAACTATGGCTACACCTTC.

The chain joins TRBV29-1 to TRBJ1-2, with a tentative D call TRBD1 (5 bases). This CDR3 region has 10 residues. The V end lost 8 bases, the J end lost 6 bases, and 10 bases lay between the germline ends. CDR1 and CDR2 from the germline V gene are SQVTM and ANQGSEA. DNA of the CDR3: TGCAGCACTGGGGGGGATGGCTACACCTTC. Translating it yields CSTGGDGYTF.

The rearrangement links TRBV7-6 to TRBJ2-3, with D perhaps matching TRBD2 (6 bases). This CDR3 has 17 amino acids. Germline lookup yields CDR1 SGHVS and CDR2 FNYEAQ. V lost 1 base, J lost 1 base, and 15 bases lay in between. The CDR3 is CASSLGRGPTGTDTQYF. CDR3 DNA sequence: TGTGCCAGCAGCTTAGGGCGGGGCCCCACCGGCACAGATACGCAGTATTTT.

This clone appeared a single time. The chain couples TRBV7-8 to TRBJ1-2, with D uncertain. Germline assignment: CDR1 SGHVS and CDR2 FQNEAQ. The length of the CDR3 is 15 residues. V shed 2 bases and J shed 4 bases, with 14 bases lying between them. The CDR3 region has the DNA TGTGCCAGCAGCTTAACTAGCGGCCTCGGCTATGGCTACACCTTC. Its translation is CASSLTSGLGYGYTF.

This chain joins TRBV30 and TRBJ2-5; 12 bases line up with TRBD2. Germline V gene sequence: CDR1 GTSNPN, CDR2 SVGIG (reference sequence). Trimming cost V 1 base and J 5 bases; bases outside gene matches: 5. The CDR3 spans 15 residues. CDR3 amino acids: CAWSGLAGVLETQYF. The DNA of the CDR3 is TGTGCCTGGAGTGGACTAGCGGGGGTTCTGGAGACCCAGTACTTC.

This clone was seen a few times. The genes are TRBV5-1 and TRBJ1-6, with a tentative D call TRBD1 (5 bases). Germline V CDR1 and CDR2: SGHRS, YFSETQ. The CDR3 has 14 amino acids. With 4 bases removed from V and 6 bases from J, the gap between germline ends came to 11 bases. CDR3 sequence reads: CASSREGFNSPLHF. The CDR3 bases are TGCGCCAGCAGCCGGGAGGGGTTTAATTCACCCCTCCACTTT.

The genes are TRBV6-5 and TRBJ2-5; D possibly corresponds to TRBD2 (5 bases). In germline, CDR1 is MNHEY, CDR2 SVGAGI. CDR3 size: 13 residues. Trimming cost V 6 bases and J 5 bases, with 13 bases left between them. The chain's CDR3 is CASSRGNWETQYF. The DNA of the CDR3 is TGTGCCAGCAGCCGAGGGAATTGGGAGACCCAGTACTTC.

CDR3 sequence reads: CATSDRYRGETQYF. DNA of the CDR3: TGTGCCACCAGTGACCGGTACAGGGGAGAGACCCAGTACTTC. The gene calls are TRBV24-1 and TRBJ2-5; 7 bases line up with TRBD1. This CDR3 is 14 amino acids long. V shed 4 bases and J 4 bases; nucleotides not matched to a gene: 5. Germline CDR1 and CDR2: KGHDR and SFDVKD.

This sequence joins TRBV4-1 and TRBJ1-1; D is uncertain. This CDR3 has 13 residues. The V and J ends lost 0 bases and 5 bases respectively, with 7 bases between them. Germline assignment: CDR1 MGHRA and CDR2 YSYEKL. CDR3 sequence: CASSQDRGTEAFF. For the CDR3, the DNA is TGCGCCAGCAGCCAAGATCGAGGGACTGAAGCTTTCTTT.

This chain connects TRBV29-1 to TRBJ1-1, with D unclear. CDR1 SQVTM and CDR2 ANQGSEA come from the germline V gene. V lost 3 bases to trimming and J lost 8 bases, with 7 bases between them. The CDR3 has 10 residues. CDR3 bases: TGCAGCGTTGAGGGCCAGGAAGCTTTCTTT. This gives the protein CSVEGQEAFF.

The chain combines TRBV30 with TRBJ1-2; 7 bases are shared with TRBD1. V lost 1 base, J lost 4 bases, and 3 bases stayed unmatched. This CDR3 is built from 13 residues. CDR1 and CDR2 from the germline V gene are GTSNPN and SVGIG (reference sequence). CDR3 in amino acids: CAWSAGDSYGYTF. CDR3 nucleotide sequence: TGTGCCTGGAGTGCAGGGGACAGCTATGGCTACACCTTC.

The genes are TRBV12-3 or TRBV12-4 and TRBJ2-3; no clear D gene. Trimming shortened V by 8 bases and J by 7 bases, and 13 bases separated the two germline ends. The CDR3 length is 12 residues. The CDR3 nucleotides are TGTGCCAGCTCCATTTCCCCAAATACGCAGTATTTT. Protein: CASSISPNTQYF.

The J gene is TRBJ1-5, the V gene TRBV2; 9 bases line up with TRBD1. Trimming at V came to 7 bases and at J to 4 bases, leaving 2 bases not matched to a gene. Germline V CDR1 and CDR2: SNHLY, FYNNEI. CDR3 length: 13 amino acids. The chain's CDR3 is CASTGTGNQPQHF. The DNA of the CDR3 is TGTGCCAGCACCGGGACAGGGAATCAGCCCCAGCATTTT.

CDR3 nucleotide sequence: TGTGCCAGCAGCCAAGTAACAGGGGCTGGCTATGGCTACACCTTC. As protein: CASSQVTGAGYGYTF. V usage is TRBV14 and J usage is TRBJ1-2, with 7 bases aligning to TRBD1. The CDR3 covers 15 residues. Germline-derived CDR1 and CDR2 are SGHDN and FVKESK. Trimming removed 1 base from V and 4 bases from J; junction bases left unmatched: 6.